Below are 18 T cell receptor beta chains sequenced from a single sample in a study of spatial heterogeneity in lung cancer. The time point: sample taken at primary tumor resection. Study-level findings and limits: Tumors with more nonsynonymous mutations had more expanded intratumoral alpha and beta TCRs.

Antigens of these TCRs are unknown. Each CDR3 protein gets one entry after TCRdb re-called the 5' RACE reads with MiXCR. The table includes 8,000 to 10,000 distinct CDR3 sequences, around 6% detected once. The sample here was lung tumor tissue, taken at surgery. Receptors were obtained from a male donor with early-stage non-small cell lung cancer.

Concerning this clonotype itself: Because this beta chain is a stray read in a library intended to capture alpha chains, its abundance should not be given much weight. The V call is TRBV12-3 or TRBV12-4, the J call TRBJ2-7, with D perhaps matching TRBD1 (5 bases). V lost 5 bases and J 2 bases, leaving 16 bases between the germline ends. The CDR3 loop spans 15 amino acids. CDR3 region: CASSPFRQTAYEQYF. CDR3 bases: TGTGCCAGCAGTCCCTTTCGACAGACAGCCTACGAGCAGTACTTC.

This clonotype has a count of ten or more. This beta chain slipped into a library made for alpha chains as a stray read, so its size is not meaningful. V is TRBV5-1 and J is TRBJ2-1; D ambiguous. V gave up 2 bases and J gave up 0 bases, with 9 bases separating them. The length of the CDR3 is 15 residues. Germline assignment: CDR1 SGHRS and CDR2 YFSETQ. CDR3 amino acids: CASSFSASSYNEQFF. Here the CDR3 DNA reads TGCGCCAGCAGCTTTTCCGCGAGCTCCTACAATGAGCAGTTCTTC.

This clonotype appeared many times. This beta chain is an unintended read in a library built for alpha chains; its size means little. J is TRBJ2-3 and V is TRBV2; D is possibly TRBD1 (6 bases). Germline CDR1 and CDR2: SNHLY and FYNNEI. The CDR3 covers 15 residues. With 3 bases removed from V and 0 bases from J, the gap between germline ends came to 10 bases. The CDR3 reads CASSDYRVSTDTQYF. The CDR3 bases are TGTGCCAGCAGTGACTACAGGGTTAGCACAGATACGCAGTATTTT.

This clonotype was picked up many times. Little can be read into the size of this beta chain, an off-target read in a library designed for alpha chains. The chain recombines TRBV7-2 with TRBJ1-4, with D possibly matching TRBD1 (6 bases). The germline V and J ends were trimmed by 3 bases and 6 bases, with 14 bases remaining between them. The germline CDR1 and CDR2 sequences are SGHTA and FQGNSA. The CDR3 consists of 15 residues. The CDR3 loop is CASSLSGARDEKLFF. CDR3 coding DNA: TGTGCCAGCAGCTTGTCGGGGGCGCGCGATGAAAAACTGTTTTTT.

This clonotype has ten or more counts. Since the library was made to target alpha chains, this beta chain is a stray read and its abundance is not meaningful. This sequence joins TRBV28 and TRBJ2-2; perhaps TRBD1 as D (5 bases). Germline V gives CDR1 MDHEN, CDR2 SYDVKM. V lost 3 bases, J lost 5 bases, and 13 bases lay in between. The CDR3 length is 15 residues. The CDR3 protein is CASSFSQGRTGELFF. In DNA form, the CDR3 reads TGTGCCAGCAGTTTTTCGCAGGGTCGAACCGGGGAGCTGTTTTTT.

This clonotype was seen at least ten times. This beta chain is a stray sequence in a library constructed for alpha chains; its clone size is not meaningful. The V and J genes are TRBV28 and TRBJ2-5, with D possibly TRBD2 on 6 matching bases. The CDR3 runs 14 residues. V dropped 5 bases and J dropped 2 bases, with 12 bases sitting between them. Germline CDR1 reads MDHEN; CDR2 reads SYDVKM. For the CDR3, the DNA is TGTGCCAGCAGTAGGGACTTGCCTCAAGAGACCCAGTACTTC. Translating gives CASSRDLPQETQYF.

At least ten counts were recorded for this clonotype. Within a library made for alpha chains, this beta chain is off target, and its count is uninformative. The chain joins TRBV20-1 to TRBJ1-2, with D maybe TRBD1 (6 bases). The germline gives CDR1 DFQATT, CDR2 SNEGSKA (reference sequence). V lost 4 bases and J 5 bases, leaving 14 bases between the germline ends. The CDR3 covers 13 residues. The CDR3 nucleotides are TGCAGTGCTACACCGAGACAGGCATATGGCTACACCTTC. Translating it yields CSATPRQAYGYTF.

This clonotype was picked up many times. A library made for alpha chains picked up this beta chain off target, so its size means little. The genes are TRBV27 and TRBJ2-3, with 7 positions matching TRBD2. The CDR3 is 13 amino acids. Per germline, CDR1 MNHEY and CDR2 SMNVEV (reference sequence). V was clipped by 6 bases and J by 3 bases; unmatched bases: 3. CDR3: CASRAGVTDTQYF. The DNA for the CDR3 is TGTGCCAGCAGGGCGGGAGTGACAGATACGCAGTATTTT.

In this sample, this clonotype is medium-sized. This beta chain is an unintended read in a library built for alpha chains; its size means little. V gene TRBV12-5 combines with J gene TRBJ1-1; the D is unclear. The germline CDR1 and CDR2 sequences are LGHNT and FRNRAP. V dropped 4 bases and J dropped 3 bases, with 18 bases sitting between them. The CDR3 is made up of 16 amino acids. Here the CDR3 DNA reads TGTGCTAGTGGTTCGACGGCTCCCGGCCCCCACACTGAAGCTTTCTTT. Protein product: CASGSTAPGPHTEAFF.

This clonotype was recorded at least ten times. This beta chain is a stray sequence in a library constructed for alpha chains; its clone size is not meaningful. The chain couples TRBV10-3 to TRBJ2-7; perhaps TRBD2 as D (5 bases). V lost 11 bases to trimming and J lost 6 bases, with 17 bases between them. Germline assignment: CDR1 ENHRY and CDR2 SYGVKD. The CDR3 loop spans 12 amino acids. CDR3 amino acids: CAVARTGGEQYF. In nucleotides, the CDR3 is TGTGCCGTAGCCCGTACTGGAGGCGAGCAGTACTTC.

This clonotype was recorded at least ten times. In a library made to pick up alpha chains, this beta chain is a stray read with a size that means little. The J gene is TRBJ2-7, the V gene TRBV7-6; maybe TRBD2 (6 bases). This CDR3 spans 15 amino acids. The germline CDR1 and CDR2 sequences are SGHVS and FNYEAQ. V dropped 5 bases and J dropped 2 bases, with 16 bases sitting between them. This CDR3 reads CASSPELAVTYEQYF. CDR3 DNA sequence: TGTGCCAGCAGCCCGGAATTAGCGGTTACCTACGAGCAGTACTTC.

Comment on this clonotype: This beta chain was picked up by a library intended for alpha chains and is off target, so its count carries little meaning. V gene TRBV7-9 combines with J gene TRBJ2-7, with a possible D match to TRBD1 (6 bases). V lost 7 bases and J lost 6, with 19 bases in between. This CDR3 region has 14 residues. CDR1 is SEHNR and CDR2 is FQNEAQ in the germline V gene (reference sequence). The CDR3 is CASTGRDTLTEQYF. The CDR3 nucleotides are TGTGCCAGCACCGGCCGGGACACCCTCACCGAGCAGTACTTC.

The count of this clonotype is one. The library was built for alpha chains, so this beta chain is an off-target read and its size means little. The chain is built from TRBV3-1 and TRBJ1-1; weak D call: TRBD1 (5 bases). Trimming took 0 bases from V and 1 from J, leaving 9 bases between them. This CDR3 is 15 amino acids long. Germline CDR1 reads LGHDT; CDR2 reads YNNKEL (reference sequence). The CDR3 reads CASSQEGRANTEAFF. Here the CDR3 DNA reads TGTGCCAGCAGCCAAGAGGGACGGGCGAACACTGAAGCTTTCTTT.

This clonotype was detected many times. This beta chain came through as a stray read in a library set up for alpha chains, and its size says little. V gene TRBV13 combines with J gene TRBJ2-6, with 7 bases identical to TRBD1. Germline V lookup: CDR1 PRHDT, CDR2 FYEKMQ (reference sequence). Losses at the gene ends were 4 bases for V and 3 bases for J; bases not matched to a gene: 9. The CDR3 spans 17 residues. CDR3 in amino acids: CASSYHRGRYGANVLTF. CDR3 in DNA: TGTGCCAGCAGCTACCACAGGGGAAGATATGGGGCCAACGTCCTGACTTTC.

This clonotype was detected many times. Little can be read into the size of this beta chain, an off-target read in a library designed for alpha chains. The chain is built from TRBV20-1 and TRBJ2-1, with D unresolved. CDR1 and CDR2 from the germline V gene are DFQATT and SNEGSKA (reference sequence). This CDR3 contains 11 residues. V lost 6 bases and J lost 6, with 9 bases in between. The CDR3 DNA reads TGCAGTGCAACTCCGGGCAATGAGCAGTTCTTC. The encoded protein is CSATPGNEQFF.

Comments on this clonotype: This beta chain is off target for a library built for alpha chains, so its abundance means little. The V call is TRBV12-5, the J call TRBJ2-1, with TRBD2 as a possible D gene (6 bases). CDR3 length equals 14 residues. The V and J ends lost 2 bases and 8 bases respectively, with 13 bases between them. Germline values: CDR1 LGHNT, CDR2 FRNRAP. CDR3: CASGLYTSPHEQFF. The CDR3 DNA sequence: TGTGCTAGTGGTTTGTATACTAGCCCTCATGAGCAGTTCTTC.

This clonotype was detected ten times or more. This beta chain slipped into a library made for alpha chains as a stray read, so its size is not meaningful. The chain is built from TRBV28 and TRBJ1-5; maybe TRBD1 (5 bases). The CDR3 totals 13 residues. The germline V and J ends were trimmed by 7 bases and 6 bases, with 13 bases remaining between them. Germline V gene sequence: CDR1 MDHEN, CDR2 SYDVKM. CDR3 in DNA: TGTGCCAGCACCTGGGGCTGGGGTCAGCCCCAGCATTTT. Its protein is CASTWGWGQPQHF. The full variable domain, with the rest looked up from reference TRBV28 and TRBJ1-5, is DVKVTQSSRYLVKRTGEKVFLECVQDMDHENMFWYRQDPGLGLRLIYFSYDVKMKEKGDIPEGYSVSREKKERFSLILESASTNQTSMYLCASTWGWGQPQHFGDGTRLSIL.

This clonotype was found many times. This beta chain is an off-target read within a library intended for alpha chains, so its frequency means little. The CDR3 region is CASSLTRGGSNQPQHF. Written as DNA, the CDR3 is TGTGCCAGCAGTTTAACTCGTGGGGGGAGCAATCAGCCCCAGCATTTT. This rearrangement joins TRBV27 to TRBJ1-5; a possible D gene is TRBD1 (5 bases). Trimming left V 2 bases short and J 1 base short, with 12 bases between. Germline CDR1 is MNHEY and CDR2 is SMNVEV (reference sequence). The CDR3 covers 16 residues.